A selection of T cell receptor beta chains follows, all from one sample in a study of blood T cell repertoires in COVID-19. Assay: immunoSEQ multiplex PCR; the TCRdb copy retains only in-frame clones and omits some. This table has roughly 160,000 clones, less than 85% appearing once. The sample was peripheral blood. The receptors shown here come from a woman aged 80 or over with acute or convalescent COVID-19. The CDR3 runs from the conserved cysteine through the conserved F or W. D genes are given only for firm matches. Some rows mark clone size as missing; the rest say once, few, many or name a class of expanded clone.

>.|.|TRBJ2-1|TRBV5-1
TGCGCCAGCAGCATTCTAGCTAATGAGCAGTTCTTC
CASSILANEQFF
>TRBD2|few|TRBJ2-7|TRBV5-1
TGCGCCAGCAGCGCCAACGGGGGGAGCTCCTACGAGCAGTACTTC
CASSANGGSSYEQYF
>.|.|TRBJ1-1|TRBV24-1
TGTGCCACCAGTGATACGGGCACTGAAGCTTTCTTT
CATSDTGTEAFF
>TRBD1|.|TRBJ1-1|TRBV9
TGTGCCAGCAGCGGCCGCCCAGGACAGGGTTTAGCGAACACTGAAGCTTTCTTT
CASSGRPGQGLANTEAFF
>.|.|TRBJ1-4|TRBV5-4
TGTGCCAGCAGCCTACAGGGTAGTGGTGAAAAACTGTTTTTT
CASSLQGSGEKLFF
>TRBD1|.|TRBJ1-1|TRBV5-1
TGCGCCAGCAGCACGCACGGGACAGGGACGAACACTGAAGCTTTCTTT
CASSTHGTGTNTEAFF
>.|.|TRBJ1-3|TRBV6-5
TGTGCCAGCAGGGACGGGACATTGCACACCATATATTTT
CASRDGTLHTIYF
>.|.|TRBJ2-2|TRBV5-6
TGTGCCAGCAGCTTGGCAGGGATCGCCGGGGAGCTGTTTTTT
CASSLAGIAGELFF
>.|once|TRBJ2-1|TRBV6-5
TGTGCCAGCAGTCCCGGGGTAGCGTACAATGAGCAGTTCTTC
CASSPGVAYNEQFF
>TRBD1|.|TRBJ1-1|TRBV7-6
TGTGCCAGCAGCCCTAACAGGGGGATCACTGAAGCTTTCTTT
CASSPNRGITEAFF
>TRBD1|.|TRBJ1-5|TRBV9
TGTGCCAGCAGCGACGCACAGGGGGATCAGCCCCAGCATTTT
CASSDAQGDQPQHF
>TRBD1|few|TRBJ1-2|TRBV7-9
TGTGCCAGCAGCATGGGGGACAGCGGCTATGGCTACACCTTC
CASSMGDSGYGYTF
>TRBD1|.|TRBJ1-1|TRBV19
TGTGCCAGTAGTATACAGGGGGCAAGGACTGAAGCTTTCTTT
CASSIQGARTEAFF
>TRBD2|.|TRBJ2-7|TRBV30
TGTGCCTGGAGTGTAATAGAATTAGCGGGAGGCCCCCCATTAAGGTACTTC
CAWSVIELAGGPPLRYF
>TRBD1|once|TRBJ1-2|TRBV12-5
TGTGCTAGTGGTTGGGGGACAGGGGGAGCTAACTATGGCTACACCTTC
CASGWGTGGANYGYTF
>.|.|TRBJ1-5|TRBV6-5
TGTGCCAGCAGCGGCACCTACAGGGACAATCAGCCCCAGCATTTT
CASSGTYRDNQPQHF
>TRBD1|.|TRBJ1-1|TRBV5-6
TGTGCCAGCAGCAAGGGACAGGTTAACACTGAAGCTTTCTTT
CASSKGQVNTEAFF
>.|.|TRBJ1-1|TRBV6-5
TGTGCCAGCAGTTACACGGGGGTGGGGATGAACACTGAAGCTTTCTTT
CASSYTGVGMNTEAFF
>.|.|TRBJ2-3|TRBV9
TGTGCCAGCAGCGTAGACGAGTATACGCAGTATTTT
CASSVDEYTQYF
>.|.|TRBJ1-3|TRBV18
TGTGCCAGCTCACCACCTTGGGGCCCTGGAAACACCATATATTTT
CASSPPWGPGNTIYF
>.|.|TRBJ1-1|TRBV9
TGTGCCAGTCGGAGGGTGAACACTGAAGCTTTCTTT
CASRRVNTEAFF
>TRBD1|.|TRBJ1-1|TRBV6-5
TGTGCCAGCAGTTACACCGGACAGGGAGAAGCTTTCTTT
CASSYTGQGEAFF
>.|.|TRBJ2-3|TRBV5-1
TGCGCCAGCAGCGCCCGAGAACCAGATACGCAGTATTTT
CASSAREPDTQYF
>TRBD1|.|TRBJ2-3|TRBV5-1
TGCGCCAGCAGCTTGGGGGCGGGACAGGGAATAGATACGCAGTATTTT
CASSLGAGQGIDTQYF
>.|.|TRBJ2-1|TRBV27
TGTGCCAGCAGTTGGGAACCGGGAGCTAAAGCAAAGCAGTTCTTC
CASSWEPGAKAKQFF
>TRBD1|.|TRBJ2-1|TRBV13
TGTGCCAGCAGCGGGTGGACAGGAAGAGCCTACAATGAGCAGTTCTTC
CASSGWTGRAYNEQFF
>.|.|TRBJ2-7|TRBV6-6
TGTGCCAGCACCGACAGACAGTACGAGCAGTACTTC
CASTDRQYEQYF
>TRBD2|.|TRBJ2-3|TRBV6-5
TGTGCCAGCAGTCCTTCACTAGCGGGAGGGGGGCAGTATTTT
CASSPSLAGGGQYF
>.|.|TRBJ2-5|TRBV10-3
TGTGCCATCAGTGACCCGACGGGTGGGTCAGGGGGGTACCAAGAGACCCAGTACTTC
CAISDPTGGSGGYQETQYF
>.|.|TRBJ2-7|TRBV4-1
TGCGCCAGCAGCCATGTCGGTGGTTCCTACGAGCAGTACTTC
CASSHVGGSYEQYF
>TRBD2|.|TRBJ2-3|TRBV7-2
TGTGCCGGCAGTTCTCTCGGGAGGTCGAGGGCAGATACGCAGTATTTT
CAGSSLGRSRADTQYF
>.|.|TRBJ2-5|TRBV10-3
TGTGCCATTCGGGCCGAAGGGGCAGAGACCCAGTACTTC
CAIRAEGAETQYF
>.|.|TRBJ2-3|TRBV29-1
TGCAGCGTCCAACTGGGCGTAAACACAGATACGCAGTATTTT
CSVQLGVNTDTQYF
>TRBD1|once|TRBJ2-7|TRBV6-4
TGTGCCAGCAGTGTCCAGGGACAGGGGCCCTACGAGCAGTACTTC
CASSVQGQGPYEQYF
>.|few|TRBJ1-2|TRBV28
TGTGCCAGCAGTCCGATGACAGTTTCCTATGGCTACACCTTC
CASSPMTVSYGYTF
>.|.|TRBJ1-1|TRBV4-1
TGCGCCAGCAGCCCTGCACAGAACACTGAAGCTTTCTTT
CASSPAQNTEAFF
>TRBD2|.|TRBJ2-1|TRBV19
TGTGCCAGTACCCTGGGGGGGAGTTCCTACAATGAGCAGTTCTTC
CASTLGGSSYNEQFF
>TRBD1|once|TRBJ2-3|TRBV7-2
TGTGCCAGCAGCTATGGTACAGGGGGGTCAGATACGCAGTATTTT
CASSYGTGGSDTQYF
>TRBD1|.|TRBJ1-3|TRBV7-2
TGTGCCAGCAGCACTTGGACAGGAGGGGGAAACACCATATATTTT
CASSTWTGGGNTIYF
>TRBD2|.|TRBJ2-7|TRBV19
TGTGCCAGTAGTATCTCGGCTCAGGGGCGGGAGGGGCACGAGCAGTACTTC
CASSISAQGREGHEQYF
>TRBD1|.|TRBJ1-2|TRBV11-2
TGTGCCAGCAGCAGACAGGGTGACTATGGCTACACCTTC
CASSRQGDYGYTF
>.|.|TRBJ2-3|TRBV5-1
TGCGCCAGCAGCTTGGACCAGACAGATACGCAGTATTTT
CASSLDQTDTQYF
>TRBD1|.|TRBJ2-1|TRBV12-3/TRBV12-4
TGTGCCAGCAGTTTACCGGGACAGAATGAGCAGTTCTTC
CASSLPGQNEQFF
>.|few|TRBJ2-2|TRBV18
TGTGCCAGCTCACCACTGGTCGGACAGAAGCACACCGGGGAGCTGTTTTTT
CASSPLVGQKHTGELFF
>.|few|TRBJ1-3|TRBV2
TGTGCCAGCAGTGAATTCCGAGACTTGTTTGGAAACACCATATATTTT
CASSEFRDLFGNTIYF
>TRBD2|few|TRBJ2-2|TRBV7-8
TGTGCCAGCAGCTACCAATCTAGCGGGCTCACCGGGGAGCTGTTTTTT
CASSYQSSGLTGELFF
>TRBD2|.|TRBJ2-7|TRBV28
TGTGCCAGCAACCCTCGAGGGAGGGCCTACGAGCAGTACTTC
CASNPRGRAYEQYF
>.|.|TRBJ2-7|TRBV29-1
TGCAGCGTTGGTGACAGGACCGCCTACGAGCAGTACTTC
CSVGDRTAYEQYF
>.|.|TRBJ1-5|TRBV6-2/TRBV6-3
TGTGCCAGCAGCTTACGGGGTTCCAATCAGCCCCAGCATTTT
CASSLRGSNQPQHF